These 25 T cell receptor beta chains originate from one sample sequenced in a study of blood T cells in healthy people across ages. The second PCR ran roughly 7 to 11 cycles with a sample-barcoded 5' primer and J-beta primers. TCRdb itself ran the 5' RACE reads through MiXCR, one entry per CDR3 protein. Here the sample spans about 770,000 distinct CDR3 sequences, roughly 44% being singletons. Material for sequencing was blood. The source of these receptors is a man aged 60 to 69 in good health.

V usage is TRBV3-1 and J usage is TRBJ2-5; D is perhaps TRBD2 (5 bases). TRBJ2-7 matches the DNA end more closely, so the J call is doubtful. CDR1 and CDR2 (germline): LGHDT, YNNKEL (reference sequence). CDR3 length equals 14 residues. CDR3 DNA: TGTGCCAGCAGCCAAGCGCTACGGGGCTACGAGCAGTACTTC. This sequence encodes CASSQALRGYEQYF.

This clonotype is medium-sized by share. The chain couples TRBV3-1 to TRBJ1-4, with 8 bases aligning to TRBD1. The CDR3 has 17 amino acids. Germline V gene sequence: CDR1 LGHDT, CDR2 YNNKEL (reference sequence). The V and J ends lost 4 bases and 0 bases, in that order; junction bases with no gene match: 7. CDR3 nucleotides: TGTGCCAGCAGCCCCGACAGGGGCCGGGCAACTAATGAAAAACTGTTTTTT. It translates to CASSPDRGRATNEKLFF.

This clonotype was observed a single time. The chain combines TRBV11-2 with TRBJ2-3; D not resolved. V lost 6 bases and J 4 bases, leaving 14 bases between the germline ends. Germline V gives CDR1 SGHAT, CDR2 FQNNGV. The CDR3 loop spans 14 amino acids. CDR3: CASSRAPPPDTQYF. CDR3 nucleotides: TGTGCCAGCAGTCGAGCCCCCCCCCCAGATACGCAGTATTTT.

The chain carries TRBV6-5 and TRBJ1-2, with TRBD1 identical over 7 bases. Germline CDR1 MNHEY, CDR2 SVGAGI. The J segment lost 2 bases and the V segment lost 1 base, leaving 1 base of the junction unmatched. The CDR3 runs 14 residues. The CDR3 region is CASSYLGQNYGYTF. Here the CDR3 DNA reads TGTGCCAGCAGTTACTTGGGACAGAACTATGGCTACACCTTC.

There are many counts of this clonotype. The chain employs TRBV12-3 or TRBV12-4 and TRBJ2-5; D ambiguous. V was cut by 1 base and J by 1 base, with 7 bases left in between. CDR3 length: 14 amino acids. CDR3 in DNA: TGTGCCAGCAGTTTAGTTCAAACCCAAGAGACCCAGTACTTC. Amino acid sequence: CASSLVQTQETQYF.

This clonotype was recorded once. The rearrangement links TRBV4-2 to TRBJ2-4; no firm D call. The V and J ends lost 0 bases and 5 bases respectively, with 8 bases between them. This CDR3 spans 14 amino acids. CDR1 and CDR2 from the germline V gene are LGHNA and YNFKEQ. CDR3 sequence: CASSQERVENIQYF. The CDR3 DNA reads as TGTGCCAGCAGCCAAGAAAGGGTGGAAAACATTCAGTACTTC.

This clonotype was seen only a few times. The gene calls are TRBV4-3 and TRBJ1-2; 7 nucleotides match TRBD1. Germline V gives CDR1 LGHNA, CDR2 YSLEER. This CDR3 has 14 amino acids. The V gene end was trimmed by 0 bases and the J gene end by 7 bases; junction bases not matched to a gene: 5. The CDR3 nucleotides read TGCGCCAGCAGCCAAGATACACAGGGGCCTGGCTACACCTTC. It is translated as CASSQDTQGPGYTF.

This clonotype has a single count. Its ends do not fully match the called genes, so a read error is possible. The V and J genes are TRBV10-3 and TRBJ2-1, with D perhaps assigned TRBD1 or TRBD2 (5 bases each). The germline V gene has CDR1 ENHRY and CDR2 SYGVKD. The CDR3 has 14 residues. In DNA form, the CDR3 reads TGTGCCATCAGCCGGGACCCCATGGCCAATGAGCAGCTCTTC. Encoded protein: CAISRDPMANEQLF.

This chain links TRBV4-1 with TRBJ2-3, with D tentatively TRBD2 (6 bases). Germline V gene data show CDR1 as MGHRA and CDR2 as YSYEKL. V was pared by 3 bases and J by 6 bases, with 13 bases between. CDR3 length: 14 residues. CDR3 sequence reads: CASSQGLVLDTQYF. The CDR3 DNA is TGCGCCAGCAGCCAGGGACTGGTATTGGATACGCAGTATTTT.

The V and J genes are TRBV4-1 and TRBJ2-7; tentatively, D is TRBD1 (5 bases). This CDR3 region has 12 residues. CDR1 MGHRA and CDR2 YSYEKL come from the germline V gene. V lost 4 bases to trimming and J lost 6 bases, with 10 bases between them. The CDR3 loop is CASSRIRGEQYF. The CDR3 DNA sequence: TGCGCCAGCAGCCGCATAAGGGGCGAGCAGTACTTC.

This clonotype was picked up one time. The chain joins TRBV15 to TRBJ1-5, with 12 bases matching TRBD1. The CDR3 has 18 amino acids. Trimming removed 3 bases from V and 2 bases from J; junction bases left unmatched: 8. Germline lookup yields CDR1 LNHNV and CDR2 YYDKDF (reference sequence). In DNA form, the CDR3 reads TGTGCCACCAGCAGCCGTCAAGGGACAGGGGGCCGCAATCAGCCCCAGCATTTT. Translated, it gives CATSSRQGTGGRNQPQHF.

This clonotype was seen a few times. The genes are TRBV20-1 and TRBJ2-3; D might be TRBD1 (7 bases). CDR1 and CDR2 from the germline V gene are DFQATT and SNEGSKA (reference sequence). Trimming shortened V by 0 bases and J by 6 bases, and 16 bases separated the two germline ends. The CDR3 is 15 amino acids. CDR3 sequence reads: CSARDPQGGWDTQYF. The CDR3 region has the DNA TGCAGTGCTAGAGATCCTCAGGGGGGTTGGGATACGCAGTATTTT.

DNA for the CDR3: TGCAGTGCCACTCCCGCGGGGGGAGAGATTGAGCAGTTCTTC. This codes for CSATPAGGEIEQFF. V is TRBV20-1 and J is TRBJ2-1; 8 nucleotides line up with TRBD2. CDR1 DFQATT and CDR2 SNEGSKA come from the germline V gene (reference sequence). With V trimmed by 6 bases and J by 9 bases, 13 bases remained unmatched. The CDR3 extends over 14 amino acids.

The V and J genes are TRBV12-5 and TRBJ2-7, with TRBD1 identical over 7 bases. Trimming at V came to 5 bases and at J to 4 bases, leaving 17 bases not matched to a gene. The CDR3 has 17 residues. Germline V gives CDR1 LGHNT, CDR2 FRNRAP. The CDR3 DNA sequence: TGTGCTAGTGGTCCCACGGAAAGACAGGGTTTAGCTTACGAGCAGTACTTC. Its protein product is CASGPTERQGLAYEQYF.

A few counts support this clonotype. The chain combines TRBV7-2 with TRBJ2-7; TRBD2 is a possible D gene (5 bases). The J call may be mistaken, given a closer DNA end match to TRBJ2-5. Germline V gene data show CDR1 as SGHTA and CDR2 as FQGNSA. The CDR3 covers 14 residues. CDR3 in DNA: TGTGCCAGCAGCTCCGCGACCTCGGGGGAGACCCAGTACTTC. Protein: CASSSATSGETQYF.

J is TRBJ2-7 and V is TRBV3-1; D remains ambiguous. Germline V gene data show CDR1 as LGHDT and CDR2 as YNNKEL (reference sequence). V was shortened by 0 bases and J by 0 bases, with 12 bases between the two germline ends. The CDR3 runs to 16 residues. This CDR3 is CASSQDPSVSSYEQYF. The CDR3 bases are TGTGCCAGCAGCCAAGACCCTTCTGTGAGCTCCTACGAGCAGTACTTC.

The rearrangement joins TRBV7-2 to TRBJ2-7; TRBD1 matches at 11 bases. The CDR3 totals 16 residues. The V and J ends lost 1 base and 6 bases, in that order; junction bases with no gene match: 8. Per the germline V gene, CDR1 is SGHTA and CDR2 is FQGNSA. CDR3 protein: CASSLGVGTGGLEQYF. CDR3 DNA: TGTGCCAGCAGCTTAGGAGTAGGGACAGGGGGTCTCGAGCAGTACTTC.

This chain connects TRBV7-7 to TRBJ2-1; tentative D call: TRBD1 (6 bases). Germline V CDR1 and CDR2: SSHAT, FNYEAQ (reference sequence). The CDR3 runs 13 residues. The V gene lost 5 bases and the J gene lost 11 bases, with 16 bases spanning the gap. CDR3 residues: CASSKGQLNKQFF. The CDR3 coding sequence is TGTGCCAGCAGCAAAGGACAGCTTAATAAGCAGTTCTTC.

The rearrangement joins TRBV3-1 to TRBJ2-7; 7 positions agree with TRBD1. CDR3 length: 17 residues. Per germline, CDR1 LGHDT and CDR2 YNNKEL (reference sequence). The trim removed 4 bases at V and 0 bases at J, leaving 12 bases unmatched. The CDR3: CASSRKPGQLASYEQYF. CDR3 in DNA: TGTGCCAGCAGCCGAAAACCGGGACAGTTAGCCTCCTACGAGCAGTACTTC.

The J gene is TRBJ2-7, the V gene TRBV27; the D call may be TRBD1 or TRBD2 (5 bases each). CDR1 MNHEY and CDR2 SMNVEV come from the germline V gene (reference sequence). V dropped 5 bases and J dropped 2 bases, with 19 bases sitting between them. The CDR3 sequence is 16 residues long. The chain's CDR3 is CASSPRPRDRTYEQYF. In nucleotides, the CDR3 is TGTGCCAGCAGTCCGCGACCCCGGGACCGCACCTACGAGCAGTACTTC.

This clonotype was observed many times. The chain employs TRBV27 and TRBJ2-7; perhaps TRBD1 as D (6 bases). Germline V gives CDR1 MNHEY, CDR2 SMNVEV (reference sequence). Deletions cut 2 bases from V and 5 bases from J, with 7 bases between. The length of the CDR3 is 12 residues. Here the CDR3 DNA reads TGTGCCAGCAGTTTAGGGGGCCACGAGCAGTACTTC. Protein product: CASSLGGHEQYF.

This rearrangement joins TRBV11-1 to TRBJ1-4; D may be TRBD1 (6 bases). Germline V CDR1 and CDR2: SGHAT, FQDESV (reference sequence). The CDR3 loop spans 14 amino acids. The V end was cut by 3 bases, the J end by 12 bases, with 17 bases between. The CDR3 is CASSFHASGEQLFF. The CDR3 DNA sequence: TGTGCCAGCAGCTTTCACGCTTCAGGGGAGCAACTGTTTTTT.

V usage is TRBV14 and J usage is TRBJ2-1, with TRBD1 identical over 7 bases. This CDR3 is built from 16 residues. Trimming cost V 3 bases and J 3 bases; bases outside gene matches: 8. CDR1 is SGHDN and CDR2 is FVKESK in the germline V gene. The CDR3 DNA is TGTGCCAGCAGCCAGTACCGGGACAGACTCTACAATGAGCAGTTCTTC. It codes for CASSQYRDRLYNEQFF.

V usage is TRBV24-1 and J usage is TRBJ2-1; 8 bases match TRBD1. CDR3 length equals 14 residues. V was clipped by 2 bases and J by 4 bases; unmatched bases: 0. Germline V CDR1 and CDR2: KGHDR, SFDVKD. CDR3 in amino acids: CATSDWTGYNEQFF. Here the CDR3 DNA reads TGTGCCACCAGTGATTGGACAGGGTACAATGAGCAGTTCTTC.

The chain uses TRBV10-1 and TRBJ2-5; no reliable D call. The better agreement between TRBJ2-7 and the DNA end casts doubt on the J call. The germline V gene has CDR1 WNHNN and CDR2 SYGVQD (reference sequence). The length of the CDR3 is 14 residues. As DNA, the CDR3 is TGCGCCAGCAGTGAGGCGTCCTTTGGTGGCGAGCAGTACTTC. Protein sequence: CASSEASFGGEQYF.